One and the same sample provided the 30 T cell receptor beta chains below, sequenced in a study of blood T cells in healthy people across ages. PCR was performed a second time for 7 to 11 cycles using a sample-barcoded 5' primer and a J-beta primer mix. TCRdb ran MiXCR on the 5' RACE reads and lists one entry per CDR3 protein. This table holds about 930,000 distinct CDR3 sequences, 25% to 35% found once. This sample was also put to use in a study of T cells of mothers and their children.

The sequenced sample was blood. The receptors were sampled from a woman between 35 and 50 years old in good health.

This clonotype was observed at least ten times. The chain has TRBV29-1 and TRBJ1-2, with TRBD1 identical over 7 bases. The CDR3 extends over 14 amino acids. Trimming removed 4 bases from V and 7 bases from J; junction bases left unmatched: 12. Germline CDR1 is SQVTM and CDR2 is ANQGSEA. CDR3 DNA: TGCAGCGTTGGAACGGGACCAAACAGGGGTGGCTACACCTTC. Translating it yields CSVGTGPNRGGYTF.

The chain has TRBV2 and TRBJ2-7, with D unresolved. Deletions cut 6 bases from V and 3 bases from J, with 9 bases between. The CDR3 runs 12 residues. Germline CDR1 is SNHLY and CDR2 is FYNNEI. The CDR3 DNA reads as TGTGCCAGCAGCGACGCCTTCTACGAGCAGTACTTC. Translating gives CASSDAFYEQYF.

This clonotype has ten or more counts. The chain uses TRBV20-1 and TRBJ2-1, with 7 bases matching TRBD2. With V trimmed by 6 bases and J by 0 bases, 14 bases remained unmatched. The germline V gene encodes CDR1 DFQATT and CDR2 SNEGSKA (reference sequence). CDR3 length: 17 residues. CDR3 in DNA: TGCAGTGCCATCCCACAACTGCGGGGGAGCTCCTACAATGAGCAGTTCTTC. Amino acids: CSAIPQLRGSSYNEQFF.

There are many counts of this clonotype. The chain couples TRBV15 to TRBJ2-7; 7 bases are shared with TRBD2. Germline loops: CDR1 LNHNV, CDR2 YYDKDF (reference sequence). CDR3 size: 13 residues. The V segment lost 5 bases and the J segment 5 bases; nucleotides outside the gene matches: 6. This CDR3 reads CATSRRAGDEQYF. The CDR3 DNA reads as TGTGCCACCAGCCGCCGGGCGGGGGACGAGCAGTACTTC.

This chain joins TRBV7-2 and TRBJ1-3; tentative D call: TRBD1 (6 bases). The CDR3 covers 14 residues. Trimming left V 5 bases short and J 2 bases short, with 10 bases between. Germline CDR1 is SGHTA and CDR2 is FQGNSA. The DNA of the CDR3 is TGTGCCAGCAGCCCAGGGGTACCTGGAAACACCATATATTTT. Translation: CASSPGVPGNTIYF.

The chain has TRBV20-1 and TRBJ1-5; D uncertain. Deletions cut 7 bases from V and 7 bases from J, with 14 bases between. The CDR3 has 12 residues. Per the germline V gene, CDR1 is DFQATT and CDR2 is SNEGSKA (reference sequence). The CDR3 protein is CSVIGVRQPQHF. In nucleotides, the CDR3 is TGCAGTGTAATAGGTGTTAGACAGCCCCAGCATTTT.

The V and J genes are TRBV4-3 and TRBJ2-3; D remains ambiguous. The CDR3 length is 14 residues. The ends were cut back, 3 bases at V and 5 bases at J, with 12 bases in the middle. Germline CDR1 LGHNA, CDR2 YSLEER. The CDR3 bases are TGCGCCAGCAGCCAGATTCTCGGGCGAGATACGCAGTATTTT. This sequence encodes CASSQILGRDTQYF.

The rearrangement uses TRBV9 and TRBJ2-7; D remains unclear. Germline assignment: CDR1 SGDLS and CDR2 YYNGEE. V was clipped by 2 bases and J by 2 bases, with 11 bases between them. The CDR3 runs 14 residues. The DNA for the CDR3 is TGTGCCAGCAGCGTGAACAGCCCTGCCTACGAGCAGTACTTC. The encoded protein is CASSVNSPAYEQYF.

This sequence joins TRBV2 and TRBJ2-3; 9 bases are shared with TRBD1. This CDR3 has 15 residues. Germline values: CDR1 SNHLY, CDR2 FYNNEI. J gave up 5 bases and V 8 bases, and 11 bases lay outside the gene matches. This CDR3 is CASLTGTGNQDTQYF. The CDR3 region has the DNA TGTGCCAGCCTGACGGGGACAGGGAATCAAGATACGCAGTATTTT.

This clonotype was seen a single time. CDR3 loop: CASSLEGGGRISSYNEQFF. The DNA of the CDR3 is TGTGCCAGCAGCTTAGAAGGGGGGGGCCGGATAAGCTCCTACAATGAGCAGTTCTTC. The V call is TRBV7-3, the J call TRBJ2-1; TRBD2 is a possible D gene (7 bases). This CDR3 region has 19 residues. Per germline, CDR1 SGHTA and CDR2 FQGTGA. Trimming pared 2 bases from V and 0 bases from J, leaving 20 bases between.

This clonotype turned up a few times. The V call is TRBV4-1, the J call TRBJ2-3; 10 positions agree with TRBD2. With 6 bases clipped from V and 3 bases from J, the junction kept 9 bases outside the gene matches. Germline loops: CDR1 MGHRA, CDR2 YSYEKL. The CDR3 covers 16 residues. The CDR3 nucleotides are TGCGCCAGCAGGGAAACTACTAGCGGGATAACAGATACGCAGTATTTT. Protein: CASRETTSGITDTQYF.

This clonotype was seen a handful of times. The chain recombines TRBV28 with TRBJ2-3, with D perhaps matching TRBD2 (6 bases). The V gene lost 1 base and the J gene lost 1 base, with 12 bases spanning the gap. CDR3 length: 16 residues. Germline-derived CDR1 and CDR2 are MDHEN and SYDVKM. The CDR3 DNA reads TGTGCCAGCAGTTTATCCGGGGGAGGCCGCACAGATACGCAGTATTTT. Protein: CASSLSGGGRTDTQYF.

This clonotype was observed a few times. The V and J genes are TRBV20-1 and TRBJ1-1; D perhaps matches TRBD1 (5 bases). Between the trimmed V and J ends, which lost 5 bases and 3 bases, there was a span of 13 bases. Germline CDR1 reads DFQATT; CDR2 reads SNEGSKA (reference sequence). The CDR3 loop spans 13 amino acids. The CDR3 region has the DNA TGCAGTGCTTCAGAGGGGTCTGACACTGAAGCTTTCTTT. It encodes CSASEGSDTEAFF.

The table lists this clonotype with a few counts. J is TRBJ1-2 and V is TRBV29-1; weak D call: TRBD1 (5 bases). Germline-derived CDR1 and CDR2 are SQVTM and ANQGSEA. V was cut by 5 bases and J by 2 bases, with 12 bases left in between. The CDR3 consists of 13 residues. The CDR3 sequence is CSVTRSGNYGYTF. The CDR3 DNA reads as TGCAGCGTTACGCGATCAGGGAACTATGGCTACACCTTC.

This clonotype was counted many times. V gene TRBV20-1 combines with J gene TRBJ2-1; TRBD2 is a possible D gene (6 bases). The CDR3 totals 15 residues. Per germline, CDR1 DFQATT and CDR2 SNEGSKA (reference sequence). Trimming cost V 5 bases and J 0 bases, with 14 bases left between them. The CDR3 coding sequence is TGCAGTGCTGCGATAGCGGCGAGCTCCTACAATGAGCAGTTCTTC. As protein: CSAAIAASSYNEQFF.

This clonotype was seen a single time. J is TRBJ1-1 and V is TRBV24-1, with a tentative D call TRBD1 (5 bases). The ends were cut back, 2 bases at V and 4 bases at J, with 13 bases in the middle. The germline CDR1 and CDR2 sequences are KGHDR and SFDVKD. The CDR3 spans 15 residues. The CDR3 spells CATSDSSGSGTEAFF. For the CDR3, the DNA is TGTGCCACCAGTGATTCTTCAGGGTCGGGCACTGAAGCTTTCTTT.

This clonotype was detected many times. This chain links TRBV10-3 with TRBJ2-7; D is uncertain. Trimming removed 8 bases from V and 2 bases from J, with 7 bases in between. The CDR3 is 11 residues long. Germline CDR1 reads ENHRY; CDR2 reads SYGVKD. CDR3 region: CAIQDAYEQYF. For the CDR3, the DNA is TGTGCCATCCAGGACGCCTACGAGCAGTACTTC.

This chain joins TRBV20-1 and TRBJ1-6; 9 nucleotides match TRBD1. Trimming cost V 3 bases and J 11 bases; bases outside gene matches: 11. This CDR3 region has 15 residues. Germline V gene sequence: CDR1 DFQATT, CDR2 SNEGSKA (reference sequence). The CDR3 here is CSASQADRGYPPLHF. CDR3 sequence (DNA): TGCAGTGCTAGTCAAGCGGACAGGGGATACCCACCCCTCCACTTT.

This clonotype appeared many times. The CDR3 is CASSSGDSIPYYEQYF. The CDR3 nucleotides read TGTGCCAGCAGCTCCGGAGACTCGATCCCCTACTACGAGCAGTACTTC. V gene TRBV13 combines with J gene TRBJ2-7; no clear D gene. This CDR3 is built from 16 residues. V lost 4 bases, J lost 3 bases, and 19 bases lay in between. CDR1 is PRHDT, CDR2 FYEKMQ, per germline (reference sequence).

This chain joins TRBV27 and TRBJ2-1; D is unclear. V was cut by 0 bases and J by 10 bases, with 13 bases left in between. The germline V gene has CDR1 MNHEY and CDR2 SMNVEV (reference sequence). This CDR3 contains 14 residues. The CDR3 region has the DNA TGTGCCAGCAGTTTATCGGCCTCGAGCTTCGAGCAGTTCTTC. Protein: CASSLSASSFEQFF.

A remark on this clonotype: No conserved phenylalanine or tryptophan ends this CDR3, so it is likely a read error. The chain joins TRBV7-3 to TRBJ2-6, with D unresolved. CDR3 length: 18 residues. V lost 5 bases, J lost 0 bases, and 17 bases lay in between. Germline loops: CDR1 SGHTA, CDR2 FQGTGA. This CDR3 is CASSPEARSSSGANVLTC. DNA of the CDR3: TGTGCCAGCAGCCCTGAAGCTAGGAGCAGCTCTGGGGCCAACGTCCTGACTTGC.

The rearrangement joins TRBV6-4 to TRBJ1-3, with a possible D match to TRBD1 (6 bases). The CDR3 length is 17 residues. Looked up from germline, CDR1 is MRHNA and CDR2 is SNTAGT. Trimming left V 6 bases short and J 0 bases short, with 18 bases between. CDR3 DNA: TGTGCCAGCAGAACACAGGGCCCATCAAACTCTGGAAACACCATATATTTT. It yields the protein CASRTQGPSNSGNTIYF.

This clonotype was seen only a few times. The chain couples TRBV6-5 to TRBJ2-3, with TRBD2 as a possible D gene (7 bases). Trimming cost V 4 bases and J 3 bases, with 14 bases left between them. This CDR3 contains 15 residues. Germline V gene lookup returns CDR1 MNHEY and CDR2 SVGAGI. The CDR3: CASSFSGGETDTQYF. For the CDR3, the DNA is TGTGCCAGCAGTTTTTCGGGGGGCGAGACAGATACGCAGTATTTT.

The genes are TRBV4-2 and TRBJ1-3, with TRBD1 identical over 8 bases. J lost 5 bases, V lost 1 base, and 13 bases had no gene match. The CDR3 runs 18 residues. The V gene's germline CDR1 is LGHNA and CDR2 YNFKEQ. CDR3 residues: CASSQVGGPGTGRNTIYF. The CDR3 DNA is TGTGCCAGCAGCCAAGTCGGGGGGCCCGGGACAGGAAGAAACACCATATATTTT.

The chain has TRBV20-1 and TRBJ2-6; D assignment may be TRBD1 or TRBD2 (5 bases each). Trimming shortened V by 5 bases and J by 0 bases, and 11 bases separated the two germline ends. The CDR3 consists of 15 residues. Per the germline V gene, CDR1 is DFQATT and CDR2 is SNEGSKA (reference sequence). CDR3 bases: TGCAGTGCTTCGGGACGCCACTCTGGGGCCAACGTCCTGACTTTC. Residues: CSASGRHSGANVLTF.

This clonotype was seen only a few times. Relative to the germline gene, one junction end is altered; a read error may explain this. The V call is TRBV12-3 or TRBV12-4, the J call TRBJ2-7, with TRBD1 as a possible D gene (5 bases). The CDR3 totals 13 residues. The CDR3 reads CAGSSLGPYEQYF. CDR3 nucleotides: TGTGCCGGCAGCTCCCTGGGGCCCTACGAGCAGTACTTC.

This clonotype was counted only a few times. At one end the junction does not follow the germline gene, possibly because of a read error. The chain is built from TRBV20-1 and TRBJ2-6; D remains ambiguous. Germline V CDR1 and CDR2: DFQATT, SNEGSKA (reference sequence). This CDR3 has 15 residues. The chain's CDR3 is CSAVKGPSGANVLTF. The DNA of the CDR3 is TGTAGTGCTGTCAAAGGGCCCTCTGGGGCCAACGTCCTGACTTTC.

On this clonotype itself: A much larger clone lies one base from this, so it may be a read error. The chain joins TRBV7-2 to TRBJ2-1; D is undetermined. This CDR3 has 14 amino acids. The germline CDR1 and CDR2 sequences are SGHTA and FQGNSA. V lost 7 bases and J 9 bases, leaving 19 bases between the germline ends. The CDR3 here is CASNQTALRGEQFF. The CDR3 nucleotides read TGTGCCAGCAACCAGACCGCCCTGCGCGGTGAGCAGTTCTTC. Full variable domain (missing parts from reference TRBV7-2 and TRBJ2-1): GAGVSQSPSNKVTEKGKDVELRCDPISGHTALYWYRQSLGQGLEFLIYFQGNSAPDKSGLPSDRFSAERTGGSVSTLTIQRTQQEDSAVYLCASNQTALRGEQFFGPGTRLTVL.

The J gene is TRBJ1-1, the V gene TRBV10-3, with no clear D. Per the germline V gene, CDR1 is ENHRY and CDR2 is SYGVKD. The CDR3 is 13 residues long. V lost 3 bases to trimming and J lost 0 bases, with 5 bases between them. CDR3 amino acids: CAISEQMNTEAFF. DNA of the CDR3: TGTGCCATCAGTGAACAAATGAACACTGAAGCTTTCTTT.

The V call is TRBV7-2, the J call TRBJ1-6; 7 positions agree with TRBD1. V shed 3 bases and J 7 bases; nucleotides not matched to a gene: 6. Germline CDR1 and CDR2: SGHTA and FQGNSA. The CDR3 is 15 residues long. The CDR3 is CASSFETGWNSPLHF. The DNA of the CDR3 is TGTGCCAGCAGCTTCGAGACAGGGTGGAATTCACCCCTCCACTTT.